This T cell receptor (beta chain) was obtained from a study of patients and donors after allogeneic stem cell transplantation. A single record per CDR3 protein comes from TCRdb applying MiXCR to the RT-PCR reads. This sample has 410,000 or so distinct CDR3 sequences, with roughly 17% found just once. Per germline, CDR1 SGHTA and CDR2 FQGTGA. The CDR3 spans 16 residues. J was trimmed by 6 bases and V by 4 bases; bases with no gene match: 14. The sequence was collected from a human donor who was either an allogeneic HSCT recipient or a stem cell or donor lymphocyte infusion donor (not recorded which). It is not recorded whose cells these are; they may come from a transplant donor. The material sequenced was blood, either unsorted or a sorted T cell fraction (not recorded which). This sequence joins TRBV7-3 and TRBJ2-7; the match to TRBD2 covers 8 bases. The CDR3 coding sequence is TGTGCCAGCAGCTCTCAAAGCGGGAGACCCTACGGCGAGCAGTACTTC. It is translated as CASSSQSGRPYGEQYF.